The next 8 T cell receptor beta chains were all read from a single sample in a study of blood T cell repertoires in COVID-19. The data were produced by immunoSEQ multiplex PCR, yet TCRdb's version contains in-frame clones alone and is incomplete. The sample yields around 200,000 clones, around 86% seen once. The sequenced sample was peripheral blood. The receptors stem from a man aged 80 or over with acute or convalescent COVID-19.

The gene calls are TRBV5-1 and TRBJ2-2; D gene ambiguous. Germline V gene data show CDR1 as SGHRS and CDR2 as YFSETQ. This CDR3 has 15 amino acids. The V end lost 4 bases, the J end lost 6 bases, and 16 bases lay between the germline ends. The CDR3 coding sequence is TGCGCCAGCAGCCCCCAGGATCCCCACTCCGGGGAGCTGTTTTTT. Translation gives CASSPQDPHSGELFF. Together with reference TRBV5-1 and TRBJ2-2, the CDR3 gives the full variable domain: KAGVTQTPRYLIKTRGQQVTLSCSPISGHRSVSWYQQTPGQGLQFLFEYFSETQRNKGNFPGRFSGRQFSNSRSEMNVSTLELGDSALYLCASSPQDPHSGELFFGEGSRLTVL.

This chain joins TRBV5-1 and TRBJ2-3; 8 bases align to TRBD1. The V segment lost 4 bases and the J segment 0 bases; nucleotides outside the gene matches: 16. Germline CDR1 and CDR2: SGHRS and YFSETQ. The CDR3 spans 19 residues. The CDR3 is CASSTTGVVNHLSTDTQYF. CDR3 in DNA: TGCGCCAGCAGCACGACAGGGGTTGTGAATCATTTAAGCACAGATACGCAGTATTTT.

The chain combines TRBV5-4 with TRBJ2-1; TRBD2 matches at 10 bases. V dropped 0 bases and J dropped 8; count of bases not matched to a gene: 8. There are 16 residues in the CDR3. Germline V lookup: CDR1 SGHNT, CDR2 YYREEE (reference sequence). CDR3 sequence reads: CASSLGLAGAGDEQFF. The CDR3 nucleotides read TGTGCCAGCAGCTTGGGTCTAGCGGGAGCAGGCGATGAGCAGTTCTTC.

V gene TRBV7-3 combines with J gene TRBJ2-1; TRBD2 matches 12 bases. The CDR3 consists of 16 residues. The ends lost 2 bases at V and 8 bases at J; junction bases unmatched: 7. Germline V lookup: CDR1 SGHTA, CDR2 FQGTGA. The CDR3 region is CASSLQTSGSGDEQFF. DNA for the CDR3: TGTGCCAGCAGCTTACAGACTAGCGGGAGTGGCGATGAGCAGTTCTTC.

V gene TRBV7-8 combines with J gene TRBJ2-1, with 8 bases fitting TRBD1. Germline V gene lookup returns CDR1 SGHVS and CDR2 FQNEAQ. V was clipped by 2 bases and J by 6 bases; unmatched bases: 3. The CDR3 contains 14 residues. The chain's CDR3 is CASSLRQGFNEQFF. CDR3 bases: TGTGCCAGCAGCTTACGACAGGGGTTCAATGAGCAGTTCTTC.

This chain connects TRBV2 to TRBJ2-7; perhaps TRBD1 as D (6 bases). Trimming took off 2 bases at V and 3 bases at J, with 14 bases between the two ends. Germline values: CDR1 SNHLY, CDR2 FYNNEI. The length of the CDR3 is 15 residues. As DNA, the CDR3 is TGTGCCAGCAGTGAATCTTCGGGACACCTCTACGAGCAGTACTTC. Its translation is CASSESSGHLYEQYF.

The chain uses TRBV19 and TRBJ2-3, with D maybe TRBD2 (5 bases). Trimming took 3 bases from V and 4 from J, leaving 23 bases between them. Germline values: CDR1 LNHDA, CDR2 SQIVND (reference sequence). This CDR3 has 18 residues. In nucleotides, the CDR3 is TGTGCCAGTAGTATGTGGTGGGGAGCTGAGGTTGTCGCAGATACGCAGTATTTT. This translates into CASSMWWGAEVVADTQYF. Based on the CDR3 plus reference TRBV19 and TRBJ2-3, the full variable domain is DGGITQSPKYLFRKEGQNVTLSCEQNLNHDAMYWYRQDPGQGLRLIYYSQIVNDFQKGDIAEGYSVSREKKESFPLTVTSAQKNPTAFYLCASSMWWGAEVVADTQYFGPGTRLTVL.

This sequence joins TRBV19 and TRBJ1-5; TRBD1 matches at 7 bases. Germline CDR1 and CDR2: LNHDA and SQIVND (reference sequence). V lost 3 bases, J lost 5 bases, and 7 bases stayed unmatched. CDR3 length: 15 residues. The CDR3 reads CASSIPRDRDQPQHF. The CDR3 nucleotides are TGTGCCAGTAGTATTCCTCGAGACAGGGATCAGCCCCAGCATTTT.